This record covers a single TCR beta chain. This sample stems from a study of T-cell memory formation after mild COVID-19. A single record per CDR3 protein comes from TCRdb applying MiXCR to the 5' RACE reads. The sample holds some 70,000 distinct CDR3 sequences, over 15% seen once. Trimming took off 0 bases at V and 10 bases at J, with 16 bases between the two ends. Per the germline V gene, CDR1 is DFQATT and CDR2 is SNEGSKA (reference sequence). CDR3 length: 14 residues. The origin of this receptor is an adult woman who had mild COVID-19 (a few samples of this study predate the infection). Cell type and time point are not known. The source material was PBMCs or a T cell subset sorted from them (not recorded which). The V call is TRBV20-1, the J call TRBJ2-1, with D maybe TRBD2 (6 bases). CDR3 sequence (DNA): TGCAGTGCTAGAGATCGGGGGTCCTACGTGGAGCAGTTCTTC. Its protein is CSARDRGSYVEQFF.